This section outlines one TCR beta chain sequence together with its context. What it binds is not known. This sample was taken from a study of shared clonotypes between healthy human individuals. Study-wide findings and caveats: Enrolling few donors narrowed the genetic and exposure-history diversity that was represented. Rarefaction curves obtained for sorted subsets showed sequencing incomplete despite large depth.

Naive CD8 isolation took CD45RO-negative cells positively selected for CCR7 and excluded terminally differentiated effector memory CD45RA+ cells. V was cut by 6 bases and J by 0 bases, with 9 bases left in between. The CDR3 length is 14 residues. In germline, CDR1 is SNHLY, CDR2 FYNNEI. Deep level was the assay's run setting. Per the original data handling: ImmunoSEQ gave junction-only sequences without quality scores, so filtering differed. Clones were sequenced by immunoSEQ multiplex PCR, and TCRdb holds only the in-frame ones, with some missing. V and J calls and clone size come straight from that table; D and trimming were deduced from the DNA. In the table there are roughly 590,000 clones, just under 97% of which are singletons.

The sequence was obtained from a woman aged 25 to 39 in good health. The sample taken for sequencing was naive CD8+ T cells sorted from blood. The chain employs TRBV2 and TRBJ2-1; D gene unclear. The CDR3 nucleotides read TGTGCCAGCAGGGACGAGAGCTCCTACAATGAGCAGTTCTTC. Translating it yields CASRDESSYNEQFF. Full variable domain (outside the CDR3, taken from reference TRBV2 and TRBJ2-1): EPEVTQTPSHQVTQMGQEVILRCVPISNHLYFYWYRQILGQKVEFLVSFYNNEISEKSEIFDDQFSVERPDGSNFTLKIRSTKLEDSAMYFCASRDESSYNEQFFGPGTRLTVL.